The source of this T cell receptor (beta chain) is a study of blood T cell repertoires in COVID-19. Study background: Material from acute and convalescent COVID-19 was sourced from the United States, Italy and Spain. The analysed material was cDNA or gDNA that came from T cells, B-cell-depleted T cells, or PBMCs.

This CDR3 region has 18 residues. Per the germline V gene, CDR1 is MGHRA and CDR2 is YSYEKL. The J segment lost 0 bases and the V segment lost 0 bases, leaving 7 bases of the junction unmatched. In the authors' workflow: Reference gene primer amplification gave nucleated cell count estimates. Libraries were prepared by immunoSEQ multiplex PCR; TCRdb keeps only in-frame clonotypes and omits some of them. For V, J and clone size, that table is used; D and trimming come from the DNA. Here the sample spans 200,000 to 250,000 clones, approximately 90% being singletons. The sequence was collected from a middle-aged woman who had recovered from COVID-19. Source material: peripheral blood. V and J are TRBV4-1 and TRBJ2-1; the match to TRBD2 covers 8 bases. The CDR3 here is CASSQDPLAGPSYNEQFF. The CDR3 DNA reads as TGCGCCAGCAGCCAAGATCCCCTAGCGGGCCCCTCCTACAATGAGCAGTTCTTC.